This is a list of T cell receptor beta chains from one sample in a study of CD8 T cells in Susac syndrome. TCRdb fed the immunoSEQ multiplex PCR reads into MiXCR, producing one record per CDR3 protein. The sample lists some 180,000 distinct CDR3 sequences, 85% to 95% occurring once. The sequenced sample was CD4+ T cells from PBMCs. These receptor sequences come from a human donor in good health. CDR3s include the opening cysteine and the closing phenylalanine or tryptophan. Each record gives: J gene, D gene, clone size, V gene, CDR3 DNA, CDR3 protein. The D gene is left open where the match is weak. Some rows mark clone size as missing; the rest say once, few, many or name a class of expanded clone.

TRBJ2-1,NA,NA,TRBV5-1,TGCGCCAGCAGCTTTATGGTCGCTGGTGAGCAGTTCTTC,CASSFMVAGEQFF
TRBJ2-1,TRBD2,NA,TRBV6-5,TGTGCCAGCAGTTACCGGCGGGGGGGGTCCTACAATGAGCAGTTCTTC,CASSYRRGGSYNEQFF
TRBJ2-1,NA,NA,TRBV29-1,TGCAGCGTTGAGTCAGGGGATGGAGGGATAGGTTACAATGAGCAGTTCTTC,CSVESGDGGIGYNEQFF
TRBJ2-5,NA,NA,TRBV15,TGTGCCACCAGCAGAGATTTGCGGGTCGGGCGAGAGACCCAGTACTTC,CATSRDLRVGRETQYF
TRBJ2-7,TRBD1,NA,TRBV7-9,TGTGCCAGCAGCTTCCTGAAAGGGACAGGGGCTTACGAGCAGTACTTC,CASSFLKGTGAYEQYF
TRBJ2-1,TRBD2,NA,TRBV20-1,TGCAGTGCTCCGGGACTAGCGGAGACAAGTGAGCAGTTCTTC,CSAPGLAETSEQFF
TRBJ2-3,NA,NA,TRBV6-6,TGTGCCAGCAGTTCCCGACCTAGCACAGATACGCAGTATTTT,CASSSRPSTDTQYF
TRBJ2-1,NA,NA,TRBV29-1,TGCAGCGTTGCCAAACAGCTACCTTGGAATGAGCAGTTCTTC,CSVAKQLPWNEQFF
TRBJ1-5,NA,once,TRBV20-1,TGCAGTGCTGACTTTGGCACACGAGCGGATCAGCCCCAGCATTTT,CSADFGTRADQPQHF
TRBJ1-2,NA,NA,TRBV29-1,TGCAGCGTGGCCAGGACCACTAACTATGGCTACACCTTC,CSVARTTNYGYTF
TRBJ2-5,TRBD2,NA,TRBV4-3,TGCGCCAGCAGCCAAGCGGGAACTAGCGGGAGCCTGGAGACCCAGTACTTC,CASSQAGTSGSLETQYF
TRBJ2-2,TRBD2,NA,TRBV6-2/TRBV6-3,TGTGCCACCCGCCGGGCGGGAGGAAACGGGGAGCTGTTTTTT,CATRRAGGNGELFF
TRBJ1-2,TRBD1,NA,TRBV14,TGTGCCAGCAGCCCAGGGGGCGATCTGTATGGCTACACCTTC,CASSPGGDLYGYTF
TRBJ2-3,TRBD2,NA,TRBV30,TGTGCCTGGAGTGGGCGTAGCGGGAGTGCGGATACGCAGTATTTT,CAWSGRSGSADTQYF
TRBJ2-7,TRBD2,NA,TRBV25-1,TGTGCCAGCAGTGACCGCGGGGGGGGTCATGAGCAGTACTTC,CASSDRGGGHEQYF
TRBJ1-2,NA,NA,TRBV20-1,TGCAGTGCTAGGCCCAGGGTTGGAGATGGCTACACCTTC,CSARPRVGDGYTF
TRBJ2-7,NA,NA,TRBV3-1,TGTGCCAGCAGCCGATTGGGGGGCGAGCAGTACTTC,CASSRLGGEQYF
TRBJ1-1,NA,NA,TRBV18,TGTGCCAGCTCACTCCGACAGAACACTGAAGCTTTCTTT,CASSLRQNTEAFF
TRBJ1-2,NA,NA,TRBV25-1,TGTGCCAGCAGTGAATCGGGCAGGGGATTGGGCTACACCTTC,CASSESGRGLGYTF
TRBJ1-2,NA,NA,TRBV29-1,TGCAGCGTTGAGGAGTCCGGACCCCTTATGGGCTACACCTTC,CSVEESGPLMGYTF
TRBJ2-7,TRBD2,NA,TRBV20-1,TGCAGTGCTAGAGATCACGGGGCGGGAGGGTCCCAGCTACATCGGTACGAGCAGTACTTC,CSARDHGAGGSQLHRYEQYF
TRBJ2-7,TRBD2,NA,TRBV20-1,TGCAGTGCTAGTCGAGCGGGAGGTACCTACGAGCAGTACTTC,CSASRAGGTYEQYF
TRBJ2-7,NA,NA,TRBV20-1,TGCAGTGCTAGAGTAGGGGGGGGAGAGCAGTACTTC,CSARVGGGEQYF
TRBJ2-5,NA,once,TRBV23-1,TGCGCCAGCACCCCGCCGACGGGACCCCCGAGAAGCCAAGAGACCCAGTACTTC,CASTPPTGPPRSQETQYF
TRBJ1-1,NA,NA,TRBV20-1,TGCAGTGCTAGAGATCCCTCTTCGGGGCCTGAAGCTTTCTTT,CSARDPSSGPEAFF
TRBJ2-7,NA,NA,TRBV2,TGTGCCAGCAGGAGGGTACAGCAATCCTACGAGCAGTACTTC,CASRRVQQSYEQYF
TRBJ1-5,NA,NA,TRBV30,TGTGCCTGGAGTGGCGACAGCCACAATCAGCCCCAGCATTTT,CAWSGDSHNQPQHF
TRBJ2-1,NA,NA,TRBV30,TGTGCCTGGAGTGTACGGCTCAACAATGAGCAGTTCTTC,CAWSVRLNNEQFF
TRBJ2-3,NA,NA,TRBV4-3,TGCGCCAGCAGCCACCCCGGGACAACGCAGTATTTT,CASSHPGTTQYF
TRBJ2-7,TRBD2,NA,TRBV6-5,TGTGCCAGCAGTTATGCGGGAGGGCCTTACGAGCAGTACTTC,CASSYAGGPYEQYF
TRBJ2-7,NA,NA,TRBV13,TGTGCCAGCAGCATCGGTGGGGAGGTCTACGAGCAGTACTTC,CASSIGGEVYEQYF
TRBJ1-5,TRBD1,NA,TRBV9,TGTGCCAGCAGCGCGACAGGGGGCAATCAGCCCCAGCATTTT,CASSATGGNQPQHF
TRBJ2-5,NA,NA,TRBV7-6,TGTGCCAGCAGCATCCGGAGGGTCTATGAGACCCAGTACTTC,CASSIRRVYETQYF
TRBJ2-1,NA,NA,TRBV7-8,TGTGCCAGCAGCCCCCAAGGGGGGACTTGGATGGATGAGCAGTTCTTC,CASSPQGGTWMDEQFF
TRBJ2-5,NA,NA,TRBV24-1,TGTGCCACCAGTGATCAGGACACCCGAGGGACCCAGTACTTC,CATSDQDTRGTQYF
TRBJ2-2,NA,NA,TRBV5-1,TGCGCCAGCAGCTTGAGGCTCGGGGACACCGGGGAGCTGTTTTTT,CASSLRLGDTGELFF
TRBJ2-1,TRBD2,NA,TRBV4-3,TGCGCCAGCAGCCAAGATGCTCCAGCGGGAGGATGGAATGAGCAGTTCTTC,CASSQDAPAGGWNEQFF
TRBJ1-5,TRBD1,NA,TRBV27,TGTGCCAGCAGTGCAAGGACAGGGGGTTCGCCCCAGCATTTT,CASSARTGGSPQHF
TRBJ2-1,NA,NA,TRBV3-1,TGTGCCAGCAGCCAATCCAGGCGGGAGCAGTTCTTC,CASSQSRREQFF
TRBJ2-7,TRBD1,NA,TRBV29-1,TGCAGCGTATACAGGGGGCTACGGGGGGAGCAGTACTTC,CSVYRGLRGEQYF
TRBJ2-5,TRBD2,few,TRBV28,TGTGCCAGCAGTCCCCCGGGACTAGCGGGAGCTGAGACCCAGTACTTC,CASSPPGLAGAETQYF
TRBJ2-7,NA,NA,TRBV3-1,TGTGCCAGCAGCCAAGTGATCTCCTACGAGCAGTACTTC,CASSQVISYEQYF
TRBJ2-7,TRBD1,NA,TRBV4-3,TGCGCCAGCAGCCCCGACAGGGGCGAGTACGAGCAGTACTTC,CASSPDRGEYEQYF
TRBJ2-1,TRBD2,NA,TRBV29-1,TGCAGCGTTGAAGATTTCAAGCGGGAGTCCTTAGTCAATGAGCAGTTCTTC,CSVEDFKRESLVNEQFF
TRBJ2-1,NA,NA,TRBV12-3/TRBV12-4,TGTGCCAGCAGTTTCACAGGATTAGGTGAGCAGTTCTTC,CASSFTGLGEQFF
TRBJ2-7,TRBD1,NA,TRBV5-1,TGCGCCAGCAGCTTTGGACAGGGGCTATCGGGGTCCTACGAGCAGTACTTC,CASSFGQGLSGSYEQYF
TRBJ2-7,NA,once,TRBV28,TGTGCCAGCAGTTATCAGAGCTCCTACGAGCAGTACTTC,CASSYQSSYEQYF
TRBJ2-4,TRBD1,once,TRBV7-9,TGTGCCAGCAGCCGGGGACAGCTGGGGCTAAACATTCAGTACTTC,CASSRGQLGLNIQYF
TRBJ1-5,TRBD1,NA,TRBV20-1,TGCAGTGCTAGAGGGACAGGGGGGAGCAATCAGCCCCAGCATTTT,CSARGTGGSNQPQHF
TRBJ1-1,NA,NA,TRBV30,TGTGCCTGGGGGAAACAGGGTTTCACTGAAGCTTTCTTT,CAWGKQGFTEAFF
TRBJ2-3,NA,once,TRBV4-3,TGCGCCAGCAGCCAAGACAGGCTTAGCACAGATACGCAGTATTTT,CASSQDRLSTDTQYF
TRBJ2-3,TRBD1,NA,TRBV3-1,TGTGCCAGCAGCCGAGGACAGGCCACCTTCACAGATACGCAGTATTTT,CASSRGQATFTDTQYF
TRBJ1-2,NA,NA,TRBV7-2,TGTGCCAGCAGATTCACCTCTAACTATGGCTACACCTTC,CASRFTSNYGYTF
TRBJ2-7,NA,NA,TRBV29-1,TGCAGCGCATCCGGGACTCAATACGAGCAGTACTTC,CSASGTQYEQYF
TRBJ2-7,NA,once,TRBV20-1,TGCAGTGCTAGGGGGGTAGCAGGGATCGGGGAGCAGTACTTC,CSARGVAGIGEQYF